This TCR beta chain derives from a study of blood T cell repertoires in COVID-19. For the study at large: Samples of COVID-19 (acute and convalescent) were obtained from the United States, Italy and Spain.

This clone was recorded only once. TCRdb's copy holds only in-frame clones and misses some; the assay was immunoSEQ multiplex PCR. Of approximately 150,000 clones listed, 88% are singletons. V shed 1 base and J shed 1 base, with 13 bases lying between them. Germline assignment: CDR1 SEHNR and CDR2 FQNEAQ (reference sequence). This CDR3 comprises 16 residues. Sequenced material: peripheral blood. The rearrangement joins TRBV7-9 to TRBJ2-5; tentative D call: TRBD1 (5 bases). This sequence was found in a man between 70 and 80 years old with acute or convalescent COVID-19. This CDR3 is CASSLVAATGQETQYF. CDR3 coding DNA: TGTGCCAGCAGCTTAGTGGCAGCTACAGGCCAAGAGACCCAGTACTTC.